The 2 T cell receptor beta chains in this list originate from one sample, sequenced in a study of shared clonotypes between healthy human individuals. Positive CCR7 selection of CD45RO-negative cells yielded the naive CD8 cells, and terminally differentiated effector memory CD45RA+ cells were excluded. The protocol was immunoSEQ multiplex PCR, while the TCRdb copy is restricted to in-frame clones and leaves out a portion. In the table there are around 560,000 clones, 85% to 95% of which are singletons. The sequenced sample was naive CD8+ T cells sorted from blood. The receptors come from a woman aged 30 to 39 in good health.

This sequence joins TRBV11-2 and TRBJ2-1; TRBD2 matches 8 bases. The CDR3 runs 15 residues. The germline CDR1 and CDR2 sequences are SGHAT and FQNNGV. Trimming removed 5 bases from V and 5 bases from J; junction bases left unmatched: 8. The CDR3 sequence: CASSPRGRFNNEQFF. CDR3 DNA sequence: TGTGCCAGCAGCCCCCGCGGGAGGTTCAACAATGAGCAGTTCTTC.

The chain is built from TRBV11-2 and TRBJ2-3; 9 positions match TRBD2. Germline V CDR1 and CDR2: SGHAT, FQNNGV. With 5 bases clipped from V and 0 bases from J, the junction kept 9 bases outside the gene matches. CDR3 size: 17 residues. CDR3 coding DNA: TGTGCCAGCAGCCCCGGGCCTAGCGGGGCTAGCACAGATACGCAGTATTTT. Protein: CASSPGPSGASTDTQYF.